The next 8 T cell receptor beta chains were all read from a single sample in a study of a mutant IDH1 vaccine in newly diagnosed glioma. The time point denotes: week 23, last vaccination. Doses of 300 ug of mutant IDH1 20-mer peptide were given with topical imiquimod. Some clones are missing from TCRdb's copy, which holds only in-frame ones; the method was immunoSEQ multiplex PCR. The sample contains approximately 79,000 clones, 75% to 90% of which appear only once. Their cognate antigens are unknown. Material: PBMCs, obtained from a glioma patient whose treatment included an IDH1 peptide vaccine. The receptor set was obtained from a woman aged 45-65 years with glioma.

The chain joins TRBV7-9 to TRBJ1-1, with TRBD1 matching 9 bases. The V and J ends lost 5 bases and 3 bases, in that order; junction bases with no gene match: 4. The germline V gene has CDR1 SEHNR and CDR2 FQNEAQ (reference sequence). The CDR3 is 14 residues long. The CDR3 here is CASSLGQGHTEAFF. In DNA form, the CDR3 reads TGTGCCAGCAGCCTGGGACAGGGTCACACTGAAGCTTTCTTT.

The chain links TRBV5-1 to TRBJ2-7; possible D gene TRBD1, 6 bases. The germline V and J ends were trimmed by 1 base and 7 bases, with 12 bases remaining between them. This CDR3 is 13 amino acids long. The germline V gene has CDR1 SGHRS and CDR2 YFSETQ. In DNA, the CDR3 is TGCGCCAGCAGCTTGTTTCCAGGGGAGGAGCAGTACTTC. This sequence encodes CASSLFPGEEQYF.

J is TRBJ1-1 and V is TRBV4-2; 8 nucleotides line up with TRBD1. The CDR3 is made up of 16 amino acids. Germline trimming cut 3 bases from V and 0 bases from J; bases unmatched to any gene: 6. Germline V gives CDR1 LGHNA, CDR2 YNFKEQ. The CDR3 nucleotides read TGTGCCAGCAGCCAGACGACAGGGGCTATGAACACTGAAGCTTTCTTT. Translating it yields CASSQTTGAMNTEAFF.

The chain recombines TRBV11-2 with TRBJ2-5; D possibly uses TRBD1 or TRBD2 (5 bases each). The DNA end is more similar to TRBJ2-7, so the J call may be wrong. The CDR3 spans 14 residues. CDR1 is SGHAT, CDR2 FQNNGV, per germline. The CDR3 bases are TGTGCCAGCAGCCCTCAGGGAGTCGGCTACGAGCAGTACTTC. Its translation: CASSPQGVGYEQYF.

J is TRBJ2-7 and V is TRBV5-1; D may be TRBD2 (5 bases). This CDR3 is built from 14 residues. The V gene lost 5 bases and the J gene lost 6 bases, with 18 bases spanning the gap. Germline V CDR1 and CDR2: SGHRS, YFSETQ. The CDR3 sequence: CASRKEVAAGEQYF. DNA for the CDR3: TGCGCCAGCAGAAAAGAGGTCGCGGCGGGCGAGCAGTACTTC.

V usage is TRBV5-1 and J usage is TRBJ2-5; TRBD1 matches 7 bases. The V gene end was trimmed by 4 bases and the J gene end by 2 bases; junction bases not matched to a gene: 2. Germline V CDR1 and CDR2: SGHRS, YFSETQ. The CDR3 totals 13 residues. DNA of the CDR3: TGCGCCAGCAGCGGGGGACAGCAAGAGACCCAGTACTTC. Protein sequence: CASSGGQQETQYF.

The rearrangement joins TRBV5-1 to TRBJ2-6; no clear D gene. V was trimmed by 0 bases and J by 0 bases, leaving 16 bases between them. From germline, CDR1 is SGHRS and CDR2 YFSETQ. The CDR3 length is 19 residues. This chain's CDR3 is CASSLGWAGNNSGANVLTF. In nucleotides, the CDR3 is TGCGCCAGCAGCTTGGGTTGGGCAGGAAATAACTCTGGGGCCAACGTCCTGACTTTC.

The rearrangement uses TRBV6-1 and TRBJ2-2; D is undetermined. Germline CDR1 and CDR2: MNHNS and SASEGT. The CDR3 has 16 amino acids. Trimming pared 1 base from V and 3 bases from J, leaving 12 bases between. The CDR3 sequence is CASSEDGKVYTGELFF. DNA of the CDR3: TGTGCCAGCAGTGAAGATGGGAAAGTTTACACCGGGGAGCTGTTTTTT.